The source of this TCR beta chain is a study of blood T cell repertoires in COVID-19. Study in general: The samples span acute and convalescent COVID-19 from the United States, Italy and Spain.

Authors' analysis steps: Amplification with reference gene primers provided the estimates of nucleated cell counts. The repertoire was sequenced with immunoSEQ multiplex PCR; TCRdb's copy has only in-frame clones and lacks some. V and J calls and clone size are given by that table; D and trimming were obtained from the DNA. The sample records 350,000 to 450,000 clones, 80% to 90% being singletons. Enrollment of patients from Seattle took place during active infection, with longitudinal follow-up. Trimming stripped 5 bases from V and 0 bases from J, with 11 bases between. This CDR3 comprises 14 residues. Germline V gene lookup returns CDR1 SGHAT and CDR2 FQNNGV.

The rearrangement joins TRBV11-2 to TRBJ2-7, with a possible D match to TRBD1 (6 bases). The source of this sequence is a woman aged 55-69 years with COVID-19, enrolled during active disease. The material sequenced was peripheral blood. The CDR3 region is CASSPRTASYEQYF. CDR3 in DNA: TGTGCCAGCAGCCCTAGGACAGCCTCCTACGAGCAGTACTTC.